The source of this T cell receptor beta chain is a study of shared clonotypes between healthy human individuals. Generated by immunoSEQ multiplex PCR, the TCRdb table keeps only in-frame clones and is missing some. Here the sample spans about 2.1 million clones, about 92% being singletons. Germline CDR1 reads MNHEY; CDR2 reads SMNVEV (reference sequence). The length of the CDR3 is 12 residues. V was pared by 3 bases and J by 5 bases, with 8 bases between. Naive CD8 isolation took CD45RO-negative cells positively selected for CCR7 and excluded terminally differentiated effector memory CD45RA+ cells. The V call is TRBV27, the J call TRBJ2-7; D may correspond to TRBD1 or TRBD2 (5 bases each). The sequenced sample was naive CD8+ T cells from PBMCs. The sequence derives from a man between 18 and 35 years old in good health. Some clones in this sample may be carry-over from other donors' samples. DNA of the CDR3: TGTGCCAGCAGTTTGGGGGAAAACGAGCAGTACTTC. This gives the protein CASSLGENEQYF.